A selection of T cell receptor beta chains follows, all from one sample in a study of shared clonotypes between healthy human individuals. Measured with immunoSEQ multiplex PCR; TCRdb has only the in-frame clones, and not every one. The table has about 690,000 clones, about 90% seen once. Sequencing was done on a sample of memory CD8+ T cells from PBMCs. These TCRs come from a man between 18 and 29 years old in good health. Some clones in this sample may be carry-over from other donors' samples. CDR3s include the opening cysteine and the closing phenylalanine or tryptophan. The D gene is left open where the match is weak. Where a row states a size, it is once, few, many or the class of an expanded clone; other rows omit it.

J: TRBJ2-7; D: .; V: TRBV27; size: .; length: 14; DNA: TGTGCCAGCAGTTTATCCAGAGACTTCTACGAGCAGTACTTC; CDR3: CASSLSRDFYEQYF
J: TRBJ2-7; D: TRBD2; V: TRBV4-1; size: .; length: 17; DNA: TGCGCCAGCAGCCAAGAGAGTAGCGGGAGGGCCAAGTACGAGCAGTACTTC; CDR3: CASSQESSGRAKYEQYF
J: TRBJ2-3; D: .; V: TRBV7-8; size: .; length: 12; DNA: TGTGCCAGCAGCTTGAGGACGGGTACGCAGTATTTT; CDR3: CASSLRTGTQYF
J: TRBJ1-5; D: .; V: TRBV11-2; size: .; length: 13; DNA: TGTGCCAGCAGCTTTCGAGCCGGTCAGCCCCAGCATTTT; CDR3: CASSFRAGQPQHF
J: TRBJ2-7; D: .; V: TRBV30; size: .; length: 13; DNA: TGTGCCTGGAGTGTGGACGTACTCTACGAGCAGTACTTC; CDR3: CAWSVDVLYEQYF
J: TRBJ2-7; D: TRBD2; V: TRBV6-6; size: .; length: 14; DNA: TGTGCCAGCAGTTCGGGACTAGTAAGCTACGAGCAGTACTTC; CDR3: CASSSGLVSYEQYF
J: TRBJ2-2; D: .; V: TRBV7-8; size: .; length: 17; DNA: TGTGCCAGCAGCTTAACCCCCACCCGGCTGGTTCGCGGGGAGCTGTTTTTT; CDR3: CASSLTPTRLVRGELFF
J: TRBJ2-2; D: .; V: TRBV5-4; size: .; length: 17; DNA: TGTGCCAGCAGCTTGGAAGTCGTAGCGGAGAACACCGGGGAGCTGTTTTTT; CDR3: CASSLEVVAENTGELFF
J: TRBJ2-1; D: .; V: TRBV27; size: .; length: 12; DNA: TGTGCCCTGGGCACAGGGAGGACTGAGCAGTTCTTC; CDR3: CALGTGRTEQFF
J: TRBJ1-5; D: .; V: TRBV15; size: .; length: 12; DNA: TGTGCCACCAGCGGGGGGACGGAGCCCCAGCATTTT; CDR3: CATSGGTEPQHF
J: TRBJ2-1; D: TRBD2; V: TRBV27; size: .; length: 16; DNA: TGTGCCAGCAGTTTAGGGGGACTAGCGGGTTACAATGAGCAGTTCTTC; CDR3: CASSLGGLAGYNEQFF
J: TRBJ1-3; D: .; V: TRBV30; size: .; length: 14; DNA: TGTGCCTGGAGTGCTGGCATAAACGGAAACACCATATATTTT; CDR3: CAWSAGINGNTIYF
J: TRBJ2-7; D: TRBD2; V: TRBV6-6; size: .; length: 14; DNA: TGTGCCAGCGCAAGCGGGAGGCTTTTGTACGAGCAGTACTTC; CDR3: CASASGRLLYEQYF
J: TRBJ2-7; D: TRBD2; V: TRBV27; size: .; length: 15; DNA: TGTGCCAGCAGCCCCGGGACTAGCGGTTACTACGAGCAGTACTTC; CDR3: CASSPGTSGYYEQYF
J: TRBJ2-5; D: .; V: TRBV29-1; size: .; length: 12; DNA: TGCAGCGCCACTCAGGGTTGGGAGACCCAGTACTTC; CDR3: CSATQGWETQYF
J: TRBJ1-1; D: .; V: TRBV4-1; size: .; length: 14; DNA: TGCGCCAGCAGCCAGCCCTGGGACGGTGACGAAGCTTTCTTT; CDR3: CASSQPWDGDEAFF
J: TRBJ2-1; D: TRBD2; V: TRBV28; size: .; length: 16; DNA: TGTGCCAGCAGTTTAATATTAGCGGGAGAATACAATGAGCAGTTCTTC; CDR3: CASSLILAGEYNEQFF
J: TRBJ2-7; D: TRBD2; V: TRBV10-3; size: .; length: 14; DNA: TGTGCCATCAGTGGGACTAGCGGGACATACGAGCAGTACTTC; CDR3: CAISGTSGTYEQYF
J: TRBJ2-7; D: .; V: TRBV4-1; size: .; length: 14; DNA: TGCGCCAGCAGCCAAAGAGGGGCTCTCGACGAGCAGTACTTC; CDR3: CASSQRGALDEQYF
J: TRBJ1-2; D: TRBD1; V: TRBV29-1; size: .; length: 13; DNA: TGCAGCGCCTTAGACAGGGTGGAAGCCGGCTACACCTTC; CDR3: CSALDRVEAGYTF
J: TRBJ2-3; D: .; V: TRBV9; size: .; length: 17; DNA: TGTGCCAGCAGCGTGCCCCGGGCAGGGGGGCCTACAGATACGCAGTATTTT; CDR3: CASSVPRAGGPTDTQYF
J: TRBJ1-1; D: TRBD1; V: TRBV4-1; size: few; length: 17; DNA: TGCGCCAGCAACTTTGACGGGACAGGGGGGCCTGACACTGAAGCTTTCTTT; CDR3: CASNFDGTGGPDTEAFF
J: TRBJ1-1; D: .; V: TRBV7-2; size: .; length: 14; DNA: TGTGCCAGCAGCTTACGATGGGGCTTGACTGAAGCTTTCTTT; CDR3: CASSLRWGLTEAFF
J: TRBJ2-2; D: .; V: TRBV4-2; size: .; length: 15; DNA: TGTGCCAGCAGCCCGGGACCGCCGGGCACCGGGGAGCTGTTTTTT; CDR3: CASSPGPPGTGELFF
J: TRBJ1-2; D: .; V: TRBV5-1; size: .; length: 13; DNA: TGCGCCAGCAGCTTAGGGCAGTTCTATGGCTACACCTTC; CDR3: CASSLGQFYGYTF
J: TRBJ2-7; D: TRBD1; V: TRBV7-9; size: .; length: 15; DNA: TGTGCCAGCACCACTACACAGGGGTTTGAGTACGAGCAGTACTTC; CDR3: CASTTTQGFEYEQYF
J: TRBJ2-1; D: TRBD2; V: TRBV27; size: .; length: 17; DNA: TGTGCCAGCAGTTACCCGGGCGGGGGGAGATCCTACAATGAGCAGTTCTTC; CDR3: CASSYPGGGRSYNEQFF
J: TRBJ1-2; D: .; V: TRBV14; size: .; length: 13; DNA: TGTGCCAGCAGCGAAGGCAGGACAGCCGGCTACACCTTC; CDR3: CASSEGRTAGYTF
J: TRBJ2-1; D: .; V: TRBV15; size: .; length: 16; DNA: TGTGCCACCAGCAGATTCCCCGGAGGTAGCTCCGATGAGCAGTTCTTC; CDR3: CATSRFPGGSSDEQFF
J: TRBJ2-1; D: .; V: TRBV5-1; size: once; length: 13; DNA: TGCGCCAGCAGCTGGACCTCGGGAAATGAGCAGTTCTTC; CDR3: CASSWTSGNEQFF
J: TRBJ1-5; D: .; V: TRBV4-1; size: .; length: 14; DNA: TGCGCCAGCAGCCCTGCGGGGGCAGCTCAGCCCCAGCATTTT; CDR3: CASSPAGAAQPQHF
J: TRBJ2-7; D: .; V: TRBV15; size: .; length: 14; DNA: TGTGCCACCAGCAGAGGAGGACAGCAGTACGAGCAGTACTTC; CDR3: CATSRGGQQYEQYF
J: TRBJ2-7; D: .; V: TRBV6-5; size: once; length: 15; DNA: TGTGCCAGCAGTTACGCGACAGGACCTACCTACGAGCAGTACTTC; CDR3: CASSYATGPTYEQYF
J: TRBJ1-1; D: .; V: TRBV25-1; size: .; length: 12; DNA: TGTGCCAGCAGTGAATTAGGGACTGAAGCTTTCTTT; CDR3: CASSELGTEAFF
J: TRBJ1-2; D: .; V: TRBV19; size: .; length: 14; DNA: TGTGCCAGTAGTCCCAGACGGCCTAACTATGGCTACACCTTC; CDR3: CASSPRRPNYGYTF
J: TRBJ2-3; D: TRBD2; V: TRBV4-1; size: .; length: 15; DNA: TGCGCCAGCAGCCAAGCGACTAGCCCCACAGATACGCAGTATTTT; CDR3: CASSQATSPTDTQYF
J: TRBJ2-7; D: .; V: TRBV7-8; size: .; length: 14; DNA: TGTGCCAGCAGCTTTCAGGAAAAAGGATACGAGCAGTACTTC; CDR3: CASSFQEKGYEQYF
J: TRBJ1-2; D: .; V: TRBV7-9; size: .; length: 15; DNA: TGTGCCAGCAGCATTTTGGGTGGAGGGAACTATGGCTACACCTTC; CDR3: CASSILGGGNYGYTF
J: TRBJ2-3; D: .; V: TRBV11-1; size: few; length: 13; DNA: TGTGCCAGCAGCTTAGAGAGCACAGATACGCAGTATTTT; CDR3: CASSLESTDTQYF
J: TRBJ2-1; D: TRBD2; V: TRBV7-9; size: .; length: 18; DNA: TGTGCCAGCAGCTTATCTCATATTAGCGGGGAGCGATACAATGAGCAGTTCTTC; CDR3: CASSLSHISGERYNEQFF
J: TRBJ2-7; D: TRBD2; V: TRBV6-5; size: .; length: 14; DNA: TGTGCCAGCAGTCCCAGCGGGATTTCCTACGAGCAGTACTTC; CDR3: CASSPSGISYEQYF
J: TRBJ1-2; D: .; V: TRBV5-1; size: .; length: 14; DNA: TGCGCCAGCAGCTTGGGGGATTTTTTCTATGGCTACACCTTC; CDR3: CASSLGDFFYGYTF
J: TRBJ2-1; D: TRBD2; V: TRBV11-2; size: .; length: 18; DNA: TGTGCCAGCAGCTTAGATCCGGGACTAGCGGACTCCTACAATGAGCAGTTCTTC; CDR3: CASSLDPGLADSYNEQFF
J: TRBJ2-1; D: TRBD2; V: TRBV2; size: once; length: 13; DNA: TGTGCCAGCCGGGACTACTCCTACAATGAGCAGTTCTTC; CDR3: CASRDYSYNEQFF
J: TRBJ2-6; D: .; V: TRBV27; size: .; length: 15; DNA: TGTGCCAGCAGTTTAGTAGGGTCTGGGGCCAACGTCCTGACTTTC; CDR3: CASSLVGSGANVLTF
J: TRBJ1-2; D: TRBD1; V: TRBV7-8; size: .; length: 14; DNA: TGTGCCAGCAGCTTAGGGGGGACAGTCTATGGCTACACCTTC; CDR3: CASSLGGTVYGYTF
J: TRBJ2-3; D: TRBD2; V: TRBV4-1; size: .; length: 17; DNA: TGCGCCAGCAGCCAAGTGGGACTAGCGGAAAGCACAGATACGCAGTATTTT; CDR3: CASSQVGLAESTDTQYF
J: TRBJ1-2; D: .; V: TRBV10-1; size: few; length: 13; DNA: TGCGCCACAAGTCGGCCTTCTAACTATGGCTACACCTTC; CDR3: CATSRPSNYGYTF